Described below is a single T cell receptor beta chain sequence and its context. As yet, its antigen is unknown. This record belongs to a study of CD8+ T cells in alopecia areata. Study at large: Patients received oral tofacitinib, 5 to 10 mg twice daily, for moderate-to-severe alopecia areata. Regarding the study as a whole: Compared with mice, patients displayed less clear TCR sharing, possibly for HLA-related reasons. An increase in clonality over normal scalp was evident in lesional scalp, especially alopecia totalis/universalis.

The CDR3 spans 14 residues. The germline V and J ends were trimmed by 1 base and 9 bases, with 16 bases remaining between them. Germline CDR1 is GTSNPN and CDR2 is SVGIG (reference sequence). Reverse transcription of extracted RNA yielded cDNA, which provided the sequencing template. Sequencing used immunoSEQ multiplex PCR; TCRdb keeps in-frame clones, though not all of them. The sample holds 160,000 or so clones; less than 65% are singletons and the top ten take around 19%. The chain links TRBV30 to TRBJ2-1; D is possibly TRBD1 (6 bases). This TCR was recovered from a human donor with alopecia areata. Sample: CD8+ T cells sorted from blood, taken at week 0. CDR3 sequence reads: CAWSEGQGIREQFF. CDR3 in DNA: TGTGCCTGGAGTGAGGGGCAGGGGATCCGTGAGCAGTTCTTC.